This is a list of T cell receptor beta chains from one sample in a study of T cells in Graves' hyperthyroidism and ophthalmopathy. In TCRdb, the multiplex PCR reads were re-called with MiXCR into one record per CDR3 protein. The sample holds roughly 700,000 distinct CDR3 sequences; around 15% are singletons and the top ten take less than 20%. The source material was blood. Receptor source: a man aged 50 or older with Graves' hyperthyroidism. Both conserved end residues are part of each CDR3. The order of the fields is V gene, J gene, clone size, D gene, CDR3 protein, CDR3 DNA. D genes are given only for firm matches. Clone size is shown for a subset of rows, as once, few, many or a class of expanded clone.

TRBV7-2	TRBJ2-5	many	TRBD1	CASSSPTGGETQYF	TGTGCCAGCAGCTCGCCGACAGGGGGGGAGACCCAGTACTTC
TRBV19	TRBJ2-7	once	-	CASSIVISYEQYF	TGTGCCAGTAGTATTGTCATCTCCTACGAGCAGTACTTC
TRBV25-1	TRBJ2-5	-	-	CASNSAGSETQYF	TGTGCCAGCAATTCGGCGGGGAGCGAGACCCAGTACTTC
TRBV10-3	TRBJ1-2	-	TRBD1	CAIRTGQEGYTF	TGTGCCATCAGGACAGGGCAGGAGGGCTACACCTTC
TRBV20-1	TRBJ2-1	-	-	CSARRPRYNEQFF	TGCAGTGCTAGAAGACCACGATACAATGAGCAGTTCTTC
TRBV19	TRBJ2-1	few	-	CASMTGVGGEQFF	TGTGCCAGTATGACGGGAGTGGGGGGTGAGCAGTTCTTC
TRBV12-3/TRBV12-4	TRBJ2-1	many	-	CASSSGTLGNEQFF	TGTGCCAGCAGTTCTGGGACGTTAGGCAATGAGCAGTTCTTC
TRBV10-2	TRBJ2-1	-	-	CASSRSREQFF	TGCGCCAGCAGCCGTAGCCGTGAGCAGTTCTTC
TRBV27	TRBJ2-7	few	TRBD2	CASGGLAGGTHEQYF	TGTGCCAGCGGGGGACTAGCGGGAGGGACCCACGAGCAGTACTTC
TRBV4-2	TRBJ1-1	-	-	CASSQDLGQGGTEAFF	TGTGCCAGCAGCCAAGATCTCGGGCAGGGTGGCACTGAAGCTTTCTTT
TRBV19	TRBJ2-3	-	-	CASSTGYTQYF	TGTGCCAGTTCGACTGGCTATACGCAGTATTTT
TRBV6-5	TRBJ2-7	many	-	CASSYPSSGTGEQYF	TGTGCCAGCAGTTACCCATCTAGCGGGACAGGCGAGCAGTACTTC
TRBV2	TRBJ1-2	many	TRBD1	CASSRGQQNGYTF	TGTGCCAGCAGTAGGGGACAGCAGAATGGCTACACCTTC
TRBV5-1	TRBJ2-7	many	-	CASSLAVGGSYEQYF	TGCGCCAGCAGCTTGGCAGTTGGCGGGTCTTACGAGCAGTACTTC
TRBV2	TRBJ2-3	once	TRBD2	CASISTSGRPDTQYF	TGTGCCAGCATTTCGACTAGCGGTAGACCAGATACGCAGTATTTT
TRBV19	TRBJ1-1	few	TRBD1	CASSILGGEAFF	TGTGCCAGTAGTATACTAGGGGGCGAAGCTTTCTTT
TRBV7-2	TRBJ2-3	-	-	CASSLAGGLTSTDTQYF	TGTGCCAGCAGCTTAGCTGGGGGACTCACTAGCACAGATACGCAGTATTTT